This TCR beta chain was found in a study of blood T cell repertoires in COVID-19. CDR3 length: 17 residues. Germline assignment: CDR1 ENHRY and CDR2 SYGVKD. Trimming removed 0 bases at V and 3 bases at J, with 17 bases between. TCRdb's copy holds only in-frame clones and misses some; the assay was immunoSEQ multiplex PCR. The table includes around 220,000 clones, roughly 84% detected once. This sequence was found in a man between 35 and 55 years old with active or convalescent COVID-19. The source material was peripheral blood. V and J are TRBV10-3 and TRBJ1-1, with a possible D match to TRBD1 (6 bases). CDR3 protein: CAISESWTVDGHTEAFF. DNA of the CDR3: TGTGCCATCAGTGAGTCTTGGACAGTCGATGGTCACACTGAAGCTTTCTTT.